The TCR beta chain under discussion was sequenced for a study of neurological immune-mediated disorders. The overall study: Multiple sclerosis patients (n ≈ 34) included around 31 with relapsing-remitting and 3 with secondary progressive disease. Study-level results: In HTLV-1-associated myelopathy, TCR clonal expansion was greatest, whereas multiple sclerosis had the least, falling below healthy controls.

The CDR3 spans 17 residues. V lost 0 bases and J lost 0, with 15 bases in between. Germline V gene data show CDR1 as LGHDT and CDR2 as YNNKEL (reference sequence). This clonotype was seen at least ten times. Its antigen is unknown. In every sequencing run, more than 180 million TCR-beta sequences were generated from 15-18 subjects. TCRdb processed the 5' RACE reads anew with MiXCR; each CDR3 protein has one entry. The sample carries some 57,000 distinct CDR3 sequences, 3% to 4% recorded once. This chain uses TRBV3-1 with TRBJ2-7; D not certain. The clonotype was recovered from a woman in her fifties or sixties with multiple sclerosis. The sequenced sample was PBMCs. The chain's CDR3 is CASSQEARRSGSYEQYF. The CDR3 coding sequence is TGTGCCAGCAGCCAAGAGGCTAGGCGGTCCGGCTCCTACGAGCAGTACTTC.